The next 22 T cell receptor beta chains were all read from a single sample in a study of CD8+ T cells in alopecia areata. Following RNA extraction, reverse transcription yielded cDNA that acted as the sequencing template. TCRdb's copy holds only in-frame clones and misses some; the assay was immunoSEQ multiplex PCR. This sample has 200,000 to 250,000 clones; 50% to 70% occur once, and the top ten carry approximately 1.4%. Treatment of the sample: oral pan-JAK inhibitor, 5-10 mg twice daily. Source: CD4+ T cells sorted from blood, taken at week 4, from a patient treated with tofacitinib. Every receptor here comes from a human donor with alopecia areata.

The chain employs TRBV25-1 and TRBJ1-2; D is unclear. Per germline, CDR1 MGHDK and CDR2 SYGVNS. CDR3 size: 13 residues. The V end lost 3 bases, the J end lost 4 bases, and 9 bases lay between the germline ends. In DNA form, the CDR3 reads TGTGCCAGCAGTGACACCAATGGCTATGGCTACACCTTC. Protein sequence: CASSDTNGYGYTF.

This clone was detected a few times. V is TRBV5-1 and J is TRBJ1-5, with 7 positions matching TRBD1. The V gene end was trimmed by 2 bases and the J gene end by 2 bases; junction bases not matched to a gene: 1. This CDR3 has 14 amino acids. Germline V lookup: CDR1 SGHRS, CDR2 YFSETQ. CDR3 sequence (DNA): TGCGCCAGCAGCTTAACAGGGGGCAATCAGCCCCAGCATTTT. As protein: CASSLTGGNQPQHF.

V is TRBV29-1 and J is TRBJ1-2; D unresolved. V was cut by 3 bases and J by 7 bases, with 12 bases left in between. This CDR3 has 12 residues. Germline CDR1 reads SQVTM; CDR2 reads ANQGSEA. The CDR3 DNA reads TGCAGCGTTGAGATGACAACTCTTGGCTACACCTTC. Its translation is CSVEMTTLGYTF.

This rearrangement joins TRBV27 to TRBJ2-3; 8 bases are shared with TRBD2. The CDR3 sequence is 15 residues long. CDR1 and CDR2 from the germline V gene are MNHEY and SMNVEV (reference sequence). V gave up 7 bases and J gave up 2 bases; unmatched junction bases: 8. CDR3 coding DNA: TGTGCCAGCAAAACCGGGACTAGAAACACAGATACGCAGTATTTT. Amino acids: CASKTGTRNTDTQYF.

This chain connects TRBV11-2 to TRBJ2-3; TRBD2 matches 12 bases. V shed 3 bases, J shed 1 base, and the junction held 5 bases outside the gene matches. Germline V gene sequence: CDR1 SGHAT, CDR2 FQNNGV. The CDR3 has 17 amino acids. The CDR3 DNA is TGTGCCAGCAGCTTCCTACTAGCGGGGGGCGGCACAGATACGCAGTATTTT. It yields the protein CASSFLLAGGGTDTQYF.

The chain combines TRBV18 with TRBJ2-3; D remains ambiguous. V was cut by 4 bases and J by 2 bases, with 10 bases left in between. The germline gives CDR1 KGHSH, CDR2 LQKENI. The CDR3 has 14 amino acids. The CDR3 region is CASSLVKATDTQYF. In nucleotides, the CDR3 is TGTGCCAGCTCACTCGTAAAAGCCACAGATACGCAGTATTTT.

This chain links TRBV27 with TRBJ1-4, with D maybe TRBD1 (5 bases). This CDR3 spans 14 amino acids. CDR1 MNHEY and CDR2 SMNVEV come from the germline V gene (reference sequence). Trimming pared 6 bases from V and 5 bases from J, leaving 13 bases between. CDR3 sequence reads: CASSLGTGNEKLFF. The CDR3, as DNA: TGTGCCAGCAGCCTGGGGACGGGAAATGAAAAACTGTTTTTT.

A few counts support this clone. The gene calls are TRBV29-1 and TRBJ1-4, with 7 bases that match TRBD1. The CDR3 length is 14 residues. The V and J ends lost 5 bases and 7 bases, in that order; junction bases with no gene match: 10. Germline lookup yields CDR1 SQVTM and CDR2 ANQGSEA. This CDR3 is CSVTQTGASEKLFF. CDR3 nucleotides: TGCAGCGTTACACAAACAGGGGCGTCTGAAAAACTGTTTTTT. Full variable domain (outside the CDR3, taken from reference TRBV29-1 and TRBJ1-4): SAVISQKPSRDICQRGTSLTIQCQVDSQVTMMFWYRQQPGQSLTLIATANQGSEATYESGFVIDKFPISRPNLTFSTLTVSNMSPEDSSIYLCSVTQTGASEKLFFGSGTQLSVL.

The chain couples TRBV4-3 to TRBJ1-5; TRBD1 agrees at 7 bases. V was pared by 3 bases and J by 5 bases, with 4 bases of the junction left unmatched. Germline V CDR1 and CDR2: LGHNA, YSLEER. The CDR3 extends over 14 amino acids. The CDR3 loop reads CASSQGQWDQPQHF. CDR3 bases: TGCGCCAGCAGCCAGGGACAGTGGGATCAGCCCCAGCATTTT.

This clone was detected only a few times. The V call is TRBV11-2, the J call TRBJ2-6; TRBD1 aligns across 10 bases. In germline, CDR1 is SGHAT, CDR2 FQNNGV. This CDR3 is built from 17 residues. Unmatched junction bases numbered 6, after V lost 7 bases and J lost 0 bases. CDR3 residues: CASTGTGALSGANVLTF. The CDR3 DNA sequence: TGTGCCAGCACCGGGACAGGGGCCCTCTCTGGGGCCAACGTCCTGACTTTC.

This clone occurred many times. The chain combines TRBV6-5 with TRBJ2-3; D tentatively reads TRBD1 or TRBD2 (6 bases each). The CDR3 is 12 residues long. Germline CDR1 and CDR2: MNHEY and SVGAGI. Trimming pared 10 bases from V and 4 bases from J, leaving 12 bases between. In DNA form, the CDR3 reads TGTGCCACCACCCGGGGGCCAGATACGCAGTATTTT. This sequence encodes CATTRGPDTQYF.

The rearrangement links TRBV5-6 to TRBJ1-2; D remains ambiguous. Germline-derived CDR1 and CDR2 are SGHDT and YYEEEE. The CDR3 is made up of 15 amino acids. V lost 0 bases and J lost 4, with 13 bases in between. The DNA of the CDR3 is TGTGCCAGCAGCTTGGTTGGCCCAACGAGCTATGGCTACACCTTC. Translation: CASSLVGPTSYGYTF.

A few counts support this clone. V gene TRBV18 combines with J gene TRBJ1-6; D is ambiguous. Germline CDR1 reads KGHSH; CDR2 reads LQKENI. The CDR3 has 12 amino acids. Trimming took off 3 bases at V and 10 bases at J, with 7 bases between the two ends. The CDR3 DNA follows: TGTGCCAGCTCACCCGACCTCTCACCCCTCCACTTT. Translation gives CASSPDLSPLHF.

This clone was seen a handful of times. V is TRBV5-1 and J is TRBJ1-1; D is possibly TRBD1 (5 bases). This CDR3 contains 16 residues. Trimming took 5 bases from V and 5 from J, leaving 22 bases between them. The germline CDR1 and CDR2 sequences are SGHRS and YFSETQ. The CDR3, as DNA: TGCGCCAGCAGAGAGAGACAGTCAAACCTTGAGACTGAAGCTTTCTTT. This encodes CASRERQSNLETEAFF.

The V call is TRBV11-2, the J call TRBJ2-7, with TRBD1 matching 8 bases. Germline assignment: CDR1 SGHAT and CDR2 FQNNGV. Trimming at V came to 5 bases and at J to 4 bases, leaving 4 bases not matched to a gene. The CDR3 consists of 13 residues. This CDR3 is CASSRTGHYEQYF. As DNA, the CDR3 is TGTGCCAGCAGCCGGACAGGGCATTACGAGCAGTACTTC. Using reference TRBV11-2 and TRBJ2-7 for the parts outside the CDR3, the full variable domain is EAGVAQSPRYKIIEKRQSVAFWCNPISGHATLYWYQQILGQGPKLLIQFQNNGVVDDSQLPKDRFSAERLKGVDSTLKIQPAKLEDSAVYLCASSRTGHYEQYFGPGTRLTVT.

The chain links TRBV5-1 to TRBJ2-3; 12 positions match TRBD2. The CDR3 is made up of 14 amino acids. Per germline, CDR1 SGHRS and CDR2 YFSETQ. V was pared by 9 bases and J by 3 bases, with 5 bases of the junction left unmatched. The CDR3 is CATQTSGGTDTQYF. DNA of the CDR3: TGCGCCACCCAGACTAGCGGGGGAACAGATACGCAGTATTTT.

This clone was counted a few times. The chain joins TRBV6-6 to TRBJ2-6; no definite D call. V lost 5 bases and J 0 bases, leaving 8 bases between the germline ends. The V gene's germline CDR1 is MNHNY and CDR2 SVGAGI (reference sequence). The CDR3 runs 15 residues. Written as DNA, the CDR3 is TGTGCCAGCAGTGACGGCAGCTCTGGGGCCAACGTCCTGACTTTC. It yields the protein CASSDGSSGANVLTF.

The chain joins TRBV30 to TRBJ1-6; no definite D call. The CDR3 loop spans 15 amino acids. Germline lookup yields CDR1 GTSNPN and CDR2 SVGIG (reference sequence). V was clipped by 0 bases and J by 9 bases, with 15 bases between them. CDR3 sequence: CAWSVYGGISSPLHF. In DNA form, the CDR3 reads TGTGCCTGGAGTGTATATGGAGGAATCTCTTCACCCCTCCACTTT.

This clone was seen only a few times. CDR3 sequence reads: CGIGSPLHF. Here the CDR3 DNA reads TGTGGAATTGGTTCACCCCTCCACTTT. The rearrangement uses TRBV30 and TRBJ1-6; no reliable D call. The CDR3 consists of 9 residues. The germline CDR1 and CDR2 sequences are GTSNPN and SVGIG (reference sequence). Full variable domain (remainder filled in from reference TRBV30 and TRBJ1-6): SQTIHQWPATLVQPVGSPLSLECTVEGTSNPNLYWYRQAAGRGLQLLFYSVGIGQISSEVPQNLSASRPQDRQFILSSKKLLLSDSGFYLCGIGSPLHFGNGTRLTVT.

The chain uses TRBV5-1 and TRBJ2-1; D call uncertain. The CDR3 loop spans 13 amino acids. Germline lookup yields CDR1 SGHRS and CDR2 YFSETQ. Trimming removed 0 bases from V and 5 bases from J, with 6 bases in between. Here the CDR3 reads CASSLAGNNEQFF. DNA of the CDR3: TGCGCCAGCAGCTTGGCCGGAAACAATGAGCAGTTCTTC.

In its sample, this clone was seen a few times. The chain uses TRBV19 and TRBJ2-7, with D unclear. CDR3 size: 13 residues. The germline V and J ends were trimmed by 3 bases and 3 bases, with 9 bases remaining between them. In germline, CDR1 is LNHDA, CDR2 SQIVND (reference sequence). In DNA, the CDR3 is TGTGCCAGTAGTATCGGACCAAGCTACGAGCAGTACTTC. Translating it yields CASSIGPSYEQYF.

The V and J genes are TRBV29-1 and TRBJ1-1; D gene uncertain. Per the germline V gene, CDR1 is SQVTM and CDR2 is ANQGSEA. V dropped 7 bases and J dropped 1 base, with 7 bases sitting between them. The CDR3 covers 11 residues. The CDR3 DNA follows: TGCAGCGCCTCTCAGAACACTGAAGCTTTCTTT. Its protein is CSASQNTEAFF. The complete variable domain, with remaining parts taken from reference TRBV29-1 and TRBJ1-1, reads SAVISQKPSRDICQRGTSLTIQCQVDSQVTMMFWYRQQPGQSLTLIATANQGSEATYESGFVIDKFPISRPNLTFSTLTVSNMSPEDSSIYLCSASQNTEAFFGQGTRLTVV.